This T cell receptor beta chain was sequenced in a study of untreated major depressive disorder. Clones were read by immunoSEQ multiplex PCR, and TCRdb kept only the in-frame ones, dropping some. Of more than 25,000 clones listed, approximately 90% are singletons. Each depressed patient was matched pairwise with a non-depressed control on sex, age, current smoking status and body mass index. General study findings and limits: CD4+ T cells from depressed patients used TRBV05-01 (Vbeta 5.1) more often than controls.

The CDR3 runs 12 residues. V dropped 9 bases and J dropped 2 bases, with 9 bases sitting between them. Germline V gene lookup returns CDR1 LNHDA and CDR2 SQIVND (reference sequence). Regarding this clone: Antigen unknown.

The clonotype originates from a woman in her 30s with major depressive disorder. The sequenced sample was CD4+ T cells from PBMCs. The chain has TRBV19 and TRBJ2-3; D call uncertain. The CDR3 bases are TGTGCCAGCCGTCAATCCACAGATACGCAGTATTTT. Its translation is CASRQSTDTQYF.